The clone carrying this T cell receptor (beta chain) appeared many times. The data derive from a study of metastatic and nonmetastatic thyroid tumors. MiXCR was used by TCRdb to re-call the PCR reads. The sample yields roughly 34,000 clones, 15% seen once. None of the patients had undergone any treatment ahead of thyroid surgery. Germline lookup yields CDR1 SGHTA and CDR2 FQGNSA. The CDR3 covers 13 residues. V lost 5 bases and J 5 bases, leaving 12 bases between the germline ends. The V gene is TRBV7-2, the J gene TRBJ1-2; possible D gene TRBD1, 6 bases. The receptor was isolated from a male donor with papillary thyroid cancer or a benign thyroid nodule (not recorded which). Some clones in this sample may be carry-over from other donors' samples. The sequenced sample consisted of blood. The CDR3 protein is CASSLDRPYGYTF. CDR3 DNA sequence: TGTGCCAGCAGCCTGGACAGACCTTATGGCTACACCTTC. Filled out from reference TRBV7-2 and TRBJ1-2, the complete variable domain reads GAGVSQSPSNKVTEKGKDVELRCDPISGHTALYWYRQSLGQGLEFLIYFQGNSAPDKSGLPSDRFSAERTGGSVSTLTIQRTQQEDSAVYLCASSLDRPYGYTFGSGTRLTVV.